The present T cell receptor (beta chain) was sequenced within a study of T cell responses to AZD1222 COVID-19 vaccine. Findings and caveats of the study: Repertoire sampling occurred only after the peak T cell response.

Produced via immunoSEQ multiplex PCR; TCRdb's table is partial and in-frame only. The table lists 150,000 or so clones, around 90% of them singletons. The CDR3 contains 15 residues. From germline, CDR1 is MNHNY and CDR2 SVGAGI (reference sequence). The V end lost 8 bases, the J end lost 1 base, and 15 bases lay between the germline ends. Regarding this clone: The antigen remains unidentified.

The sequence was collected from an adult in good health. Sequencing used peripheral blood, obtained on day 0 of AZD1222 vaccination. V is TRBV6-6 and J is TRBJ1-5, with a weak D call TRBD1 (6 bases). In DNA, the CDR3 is TGTGCCAGCGTTAGGGGGGTGGGGAGCAATCAGCCCCAGCATTTT. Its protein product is CASVRGVGSNQPQHF.